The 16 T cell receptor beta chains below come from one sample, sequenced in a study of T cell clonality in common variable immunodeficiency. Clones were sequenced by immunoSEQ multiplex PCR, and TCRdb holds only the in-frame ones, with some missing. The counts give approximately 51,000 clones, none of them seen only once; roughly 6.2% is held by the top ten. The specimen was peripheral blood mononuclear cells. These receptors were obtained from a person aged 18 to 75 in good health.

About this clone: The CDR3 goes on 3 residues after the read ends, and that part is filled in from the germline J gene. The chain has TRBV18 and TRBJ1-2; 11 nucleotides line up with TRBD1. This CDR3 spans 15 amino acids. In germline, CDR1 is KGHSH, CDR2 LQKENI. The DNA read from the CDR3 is TGTGCCAGCTCACGCGGGACAGGGGGGAACTACGAC. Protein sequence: CASSRGTGGNYD. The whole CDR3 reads CASSRGTGGNYDYTF.

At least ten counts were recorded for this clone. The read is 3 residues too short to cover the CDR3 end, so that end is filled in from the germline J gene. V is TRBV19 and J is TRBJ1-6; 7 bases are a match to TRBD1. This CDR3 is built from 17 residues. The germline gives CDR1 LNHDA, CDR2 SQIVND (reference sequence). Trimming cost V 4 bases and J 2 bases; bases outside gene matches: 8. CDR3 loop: CASSTLGRGAYNSPLHF. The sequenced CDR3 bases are TGTGCCAGTAGTACTCTCGGCAGGGGGGCCTATAATTCACCC.

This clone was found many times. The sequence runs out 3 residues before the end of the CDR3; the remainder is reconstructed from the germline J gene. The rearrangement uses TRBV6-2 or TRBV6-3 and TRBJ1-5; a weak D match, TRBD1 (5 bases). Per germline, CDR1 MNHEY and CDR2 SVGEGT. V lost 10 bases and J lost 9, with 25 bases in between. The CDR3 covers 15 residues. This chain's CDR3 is CATTTGGEEAGPQHF. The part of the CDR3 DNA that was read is TGTGCCACCACGACGGGGGGTGAAGAGGCCGGGCCC.

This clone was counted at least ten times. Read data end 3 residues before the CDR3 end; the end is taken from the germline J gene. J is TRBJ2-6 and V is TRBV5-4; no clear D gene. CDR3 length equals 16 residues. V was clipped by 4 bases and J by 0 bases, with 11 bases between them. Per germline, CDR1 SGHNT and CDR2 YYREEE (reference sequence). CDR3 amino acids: CASSGHVRSGANVLTF. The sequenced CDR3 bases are TGTGCCAGCAGCGGCCACGTCCGCTCTGGGGCCAACGTC. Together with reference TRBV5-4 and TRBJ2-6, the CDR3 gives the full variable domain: ETGVTQSPTHLIKTRGQQVTLRCSSQSGHNTVSWYQQALGQGPQFIFQYYREEENGRGNFPPRFSGLQFPNYSSELNVNALELDDSALYLCASSGHVRSGANVLTFGAGSRLTVL.

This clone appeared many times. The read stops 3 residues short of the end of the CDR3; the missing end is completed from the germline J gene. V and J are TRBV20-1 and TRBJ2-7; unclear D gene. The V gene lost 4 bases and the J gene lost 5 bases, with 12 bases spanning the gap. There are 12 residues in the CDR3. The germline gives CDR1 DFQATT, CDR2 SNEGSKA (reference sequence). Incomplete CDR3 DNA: TGCAGTGCTACCCCCCGATCGGACGAG. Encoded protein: CSATPRSDE. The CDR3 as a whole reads CSATPRSDEQYF.

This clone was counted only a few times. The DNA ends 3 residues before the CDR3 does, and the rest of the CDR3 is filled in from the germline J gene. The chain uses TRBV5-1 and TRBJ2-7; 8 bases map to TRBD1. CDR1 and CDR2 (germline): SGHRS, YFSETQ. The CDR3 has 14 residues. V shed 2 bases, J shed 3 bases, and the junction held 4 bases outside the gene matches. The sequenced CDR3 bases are TGCGCCAGCAGCTTAGGGACAGGAGGCTACGAG. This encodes CASSLGTGGYE. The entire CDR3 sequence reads CASSLGTGGYEQYF.

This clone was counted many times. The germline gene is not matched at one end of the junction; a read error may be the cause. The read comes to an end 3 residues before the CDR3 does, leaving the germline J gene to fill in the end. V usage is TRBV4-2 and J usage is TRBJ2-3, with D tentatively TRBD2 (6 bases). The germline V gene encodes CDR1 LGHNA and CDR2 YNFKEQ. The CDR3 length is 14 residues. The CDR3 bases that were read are TGCGCCAGCAGCTACGGGGGATCCCCAGATACG. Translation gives CASSYGGSPDT. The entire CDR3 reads CASSYGGSPDTQYF.

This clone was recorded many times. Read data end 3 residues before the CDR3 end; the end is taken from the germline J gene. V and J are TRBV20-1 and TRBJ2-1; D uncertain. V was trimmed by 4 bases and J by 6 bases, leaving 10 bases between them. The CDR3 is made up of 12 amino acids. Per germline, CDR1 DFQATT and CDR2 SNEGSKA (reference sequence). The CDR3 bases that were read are TGCAGTGCTAATCGTGGCCCCAATGAG. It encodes CSANRGPNE. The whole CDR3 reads CSANRGPNEQFF.

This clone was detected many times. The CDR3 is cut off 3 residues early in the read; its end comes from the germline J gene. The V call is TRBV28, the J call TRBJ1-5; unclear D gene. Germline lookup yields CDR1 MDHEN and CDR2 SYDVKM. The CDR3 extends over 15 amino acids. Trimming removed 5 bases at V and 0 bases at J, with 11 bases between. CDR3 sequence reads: CASSQAQYSNQPQHF. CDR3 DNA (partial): TGTGCCAGCAGTCAAGCGCAATATAGCAATCAGCCC. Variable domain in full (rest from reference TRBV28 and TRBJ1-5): DVKVTQSSRYLVKRTGEKVFLECVQDMDHENMFWYRQDPGLGLRLIYFSYDVKMKEKGDIPEGYSVSREKKERFSLILESASTNQTSMYLCASSQAQYSNQPQHFGDGTRLSIL.

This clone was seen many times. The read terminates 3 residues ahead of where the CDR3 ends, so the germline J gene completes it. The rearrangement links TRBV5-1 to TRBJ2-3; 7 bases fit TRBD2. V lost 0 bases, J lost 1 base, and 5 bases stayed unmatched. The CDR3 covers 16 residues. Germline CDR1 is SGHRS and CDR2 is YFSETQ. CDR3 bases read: TGCGCCAGCAGCTTGGTGGCGGGGGATGGCACAGATACG. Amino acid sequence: CASSLVAGDGTDT. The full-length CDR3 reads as CASSLVAGDGTDTQYF.

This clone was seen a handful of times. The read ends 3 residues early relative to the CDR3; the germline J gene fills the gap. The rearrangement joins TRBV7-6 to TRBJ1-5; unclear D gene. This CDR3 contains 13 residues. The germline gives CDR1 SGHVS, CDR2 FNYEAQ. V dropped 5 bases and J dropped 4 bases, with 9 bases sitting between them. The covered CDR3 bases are TGTGCCAGCAGCCCCTCCGGGAATCAGCCC. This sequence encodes CASSPSGNQP. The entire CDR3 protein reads CASSPSGNQPQHF.

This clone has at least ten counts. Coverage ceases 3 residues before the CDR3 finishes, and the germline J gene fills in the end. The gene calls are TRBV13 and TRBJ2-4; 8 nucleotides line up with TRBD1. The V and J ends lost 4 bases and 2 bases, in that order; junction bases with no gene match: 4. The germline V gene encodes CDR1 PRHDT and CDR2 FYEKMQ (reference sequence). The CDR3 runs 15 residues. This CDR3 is CASSYTGGPKNIQYF. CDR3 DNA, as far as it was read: TGTGCCAGCAGCTACACAGGGGGACCCAAAAACATT.

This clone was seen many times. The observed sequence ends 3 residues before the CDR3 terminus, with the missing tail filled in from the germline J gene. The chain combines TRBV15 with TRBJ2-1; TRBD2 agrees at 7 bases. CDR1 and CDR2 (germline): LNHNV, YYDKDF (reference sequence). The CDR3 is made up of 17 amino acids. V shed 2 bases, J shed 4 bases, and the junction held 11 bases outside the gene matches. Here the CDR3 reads CATSRNPIAGLYNEQFF. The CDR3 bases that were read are TGTGCCACCAGCAGAAACCCGATAGCGGGCCTATACAATGAG.

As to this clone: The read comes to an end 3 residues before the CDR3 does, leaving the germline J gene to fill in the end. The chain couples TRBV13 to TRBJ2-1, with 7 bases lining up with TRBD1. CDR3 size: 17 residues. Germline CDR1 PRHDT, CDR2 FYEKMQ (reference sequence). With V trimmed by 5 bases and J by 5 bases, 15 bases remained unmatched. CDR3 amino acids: CASSPGIRDSANNEQFF. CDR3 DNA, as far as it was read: TGTGCCAGCAGCCCGGGGATCCGGGACAGTGCGAACAATGAG. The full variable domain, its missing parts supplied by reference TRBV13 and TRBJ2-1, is AAGVIQSPRHLIKEKRETATLKCYPIPRHDTVYWYQQGPGQDPQFLISFYEKMQSDKGSIPDRFSAQQFSDYHSELNMSSLELGDSALYFCASSPGIRDSANNEQFFGPGTRLTVL.

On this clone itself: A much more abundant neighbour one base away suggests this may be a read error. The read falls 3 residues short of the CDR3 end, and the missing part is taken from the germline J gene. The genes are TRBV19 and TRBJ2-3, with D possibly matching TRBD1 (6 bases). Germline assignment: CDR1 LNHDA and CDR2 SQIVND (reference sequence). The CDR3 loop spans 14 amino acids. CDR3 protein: CASSMARGNQPQYF. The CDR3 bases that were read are TGTGCCAGTAGTATGGCCAGGGGAAATCAGCCG.

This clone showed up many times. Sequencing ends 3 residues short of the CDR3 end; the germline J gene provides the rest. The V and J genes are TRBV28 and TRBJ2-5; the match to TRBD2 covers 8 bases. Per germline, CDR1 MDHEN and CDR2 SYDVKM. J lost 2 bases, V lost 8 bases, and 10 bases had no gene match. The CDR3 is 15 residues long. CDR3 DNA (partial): TGTGCCAGCGGTAGCGGGAACCTCCTGCAAGAGACC. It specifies CASGSGNLLQET. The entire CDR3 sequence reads CASGSGNLLQETQYF.